This T cell receptor beta chain was recovered during a study of blood T cell repertoires in COVID-19. The assay was immunoSEQ multiplex PCR, and TCRdb's table has in-frame clones only and misses some. This table holds 300,000 or so clones, about 87% found once. Material: peripheral blood. The sequence came from a woman in her 30s who had recovered from COVID-19.

The CDR3 sequence is CASSLSQGEEKLFF. CDR3 DNA: TGTGCCAGCAGCTTATCACAGGGAGAAGAAAAACTGTTTTTT. The genes are TRBV7-9 and TRBJ1-4; possibly TRBD1 for D (6 bases). CDR3 length equals 14 residues. Germline V gene sequence: CDR1 SEHNR, CDR2 FQNEAQ (reference sequence). V shed 2 bases and J shed 8 bases, with 12 bases lying between them. Looking up the rest from reference TRBV7-9 and TRBJ1-4 gives the full variable domain: DTGVSQNPRHKITKRGQNVTFRCDPISEHNRLYWYRQTLGQGPEFLTYFQNEAQLEKSRLLSDRFSAERPKGSFSTLEIQRTEQGDSAMYLCASSLSQGEEKLFFGSGTQLSVL.